This TCR beta chain appears in the sequencing data of a study of T cell changes during pregnancy in multiple sclerosis. The CDR3 is 14 amino acids. CDR1 is LNHDA, CDR2 SQIVND, per germline (reference sequence). V lost 5 bases and J 4 bases, leaving 14 bases between the germline ends. Profiling relied on immunoSEQ multiplex PCR, and the TCRdb table lists in-frame clones only, not all of them. The repertoire includes over 45,000 clones, about nine tenths of them detected once, and 0.35% to 0.45% sits in the top ten. This clone was detected only once. The TCR sequence derives from a female donor with multiple sclerosis, enrolled in a pregnancy study. The chain carries TRBV19 and TRBJ1-2; D unclear. Here the sequenced sample was CD4+ T cells from peripheral blood mononuclear cells, taken in the third trimester of pregnancy. This chain's CDR3 is CASSPLSAGYGYTF. The CDR3 DNA follows: TGTGCCAGTAGTCCACTCTCTGCGGGCTATGGCTACACCTTC. The full variable domain, rest sourced from reference TRBV19 and TRBJ1-2, is DGGITQSPKYLFRKEGQNVTLSCEQNLNHDAMYWYRQDPGQGLRLIYYSQIVNDFQKGDIAEGYSVSREKKESFPLTVTSAQKNPTAFYLCASSPLSAGYGYTFGSGTRLTVV.